This record looks at one T cell receptor beta chain sequence and its context. Its antigen is unknown. This specimen comes from a study of cytomegalovirus exposure and HLA in healthy donors. Findings and limits, study-wide: Sequencing artifact likely explains a cluster of highly shared sequence variants. TRBV6-2, TRBV6-3 and some other V segments were excluded as indistinguishable.

From germline, CDR1 is MNHEY and CDR2 SVGAGI. V dropped 0 bases and J dropped 5 bases, with 11 bases sitting between them. The CDR3 contains 14 residues. Primers for the PCR totalled 60 Vbeta and 13 Jbeta. TCRdb keeps only in-frame clones here, not all; method: immunoSEQ multiplex PCR. There are 55,000 to 75,000 clones in the sample, with less than 4.5% held by the top ten. Healthy bone marrow donors supplied every sample. V and J are TRBV6-5 and TRBJ2-7; D perhaps matches TRBD1 (6 bases). The sequencing sample was made of PBMCs. This clonotype originated in a male donor in good health and CMV-seronegative. DNA of the CDR3: TGTGCCAGCAGTTACTCCAGGGGATCAAACGAGCAGTACTTC. It encodes CASSYSRGSNEQYF.